These 30 T cell receptor beta chains originate from one sample sequenced in a study of human T cells and chemical hapten exposure. Stated time point: patch test 1, 2 weeks after DPC sensitization. The treatment is: therapeutic diphenylcyclopropenone sensitization with weekly scalp DPC. TCRdb ran MiXCR on the RACE reads and lists one entry per CDR3 protein. The repertoire has tens of thousands of distinct CDR3 sequences, around 7% of them found once; the top ten carry roughly 1.6%. The sequences come from whole blood, collected in connection with sensitization to the hapten diphenylcyclopropenone (DPC). The receptors stem from a woman in her thirties with alopecia areata. Some clones in this sample may be carry-over from other donors' samples.

Ten or more counts support this clonotype. The chain carries TRBV10-3 and TRBJ2-2, with 9 positions matching TRBD1. This CDR3 has 17 amino acids. The V gene end was trimmed by 6 bases and the J gene end by 6 bases; junction bases not matched to a gene: 14. Germline assignment: CDR1 ENHRY and CDR2 SYGVKD. CDR3 in DNA: TGTGCCATCAGCAGAAATATGGGACAGGGTCGATCCGGGGAGCTGTTTTTT. It specifies CAISRNMGQGRSGELFF.

This clonotype was counted only a few times. CDR3 residues: CASGWTSEQYF. The DNA for the CDR3 is TGTGCTAGTGGTTGGACGTCCGAGCAGTACTTC. The chain is built from TRBV12-5 and TRBJ2-7, with D unclear. Germline-derived CDR1 and CDR2 are LGHNT and FRNRAP. The germline V and J ends were trimmed by 4 bases and 6 bases, with 7 bases remaining between them. The CDR3 runs 11 residues. The whole variable domain, filled in from reference TRBV12-5 and TRBJ2-7, reads DARVTQTPRHKVTEMGQEVTMRCQPILGHNTVFWYRQTMMQGLELLAYFRNRAPLDDSGMPKDRFSAEMPDATLATLKIQPSEPRDSAVYFCASGWTSEQYFGPGTRLTVT.

This clonotype appeared a few times. This chain links TRBV18 with TRBJ2-7; perhaps TRBD2 as D (5 bases). Trimming stripped 6 bases from V and 2 bases from J, with 11 bases between. Germline CDR1 KGHSH, CDR2 LQKENI. The CDR3 has 13 amino acids. The CDR3 DNA follows: TGTGCCAGCTCTGTCGGGGTGGCCTACGAGCAGTACTTC. Its protein product is CASSVGVAYEQYF.

This clonotype was picked up a small number of times. The rearrangement uses TRBV27 and TRBJ2-3; D is possibly TRBD1 (5 bases). V was pared by 5 bases and J by 3 bases, with 12 bases between. Germline assignment: CDR1 MNHEY and CDR2 SMNVEV (reference sequence). This CDR3 is built from 14 residues. The CDR3 DNA reads as TGTGCCAGCAGTGACAGAATTCCGACAGATACGCAGTATTTT. Protein: CASSDRIPTDTQYF.

This clonotype was seen a few times. The genes are TRBV24-1 and TRBJ2-1, with TRBD1 matching over 8 bases. This CDR3 region has 16 residues. V trimming: 3 bases; J trimming: 1 base; junction bases outside the gene matches: 4. CDR1 and CDR2 from the germline V gene are KGHDR and SFDVKD. CDR3 amino acids: CATSDVGTGSYNEQFF. The CDR3 nucleotides read TGTGCCACCAGTGATGTTGGGACAGGTTCCTACAATGAGCAGTTCTTC.

This clonotype was counted ten times or more. J is TRBJ1-4 and V is TRBV7-9; no clear D gene. Germline CDR1 is SEHNR and CDR2 is FQNEAQ (reference sequence). The CDR3 length is 13 residues. Trimming pared 5 bases from V and 5 bases from J, leaving 9 bases between. CDR3 sequence reads: CASSRRSNEKLFF. CDR3 nucleotide sequence: TGTGCCAGCAGCCGGAGATCAAATGAAAAACTGTTTTTT. Supplemented by reference TRBV7-9 and TRBJ1-4, the full variable domain reads DTGVSQNPRHKITKRGQNVTFRCDPISEHNRLYWYRQTLGQGPEFLTYFQNEAQLEKSRLLSDRFSAERPKGSFSTLEIQRTEQGDSAMYLCASSRRSNEKLFFGSGTQLSVL.

The chain uses TRBV29-1 and TRBJ2-7; weak D call: TRBD2 (5 bases). CDR1 is SQVTM, CDR2 ANQGSEA, per germline. The CDR3 covers 15 residues. Trimming removed 4 bases from V and 1 base from J, with 17 bases in between. For the CDR3, the DNA is TGCAGCGTTGTTATGGTCGGGAACACTTCCTACGAGCAGTACTTC. It encodes CSVVMVGNTSYEQYF.

This clonotype was detected many times. The chain links TRBV19 to TRBJ1-5; unclear D gene. The CDR3 has 13 residues. The V and J ends lost 3 bases and 7 bases respectively, with 10 bases between them. The germline CDR1 and CDR2 sequences are LNHDA and SQIVND (reference sequence). CDR3 DNA: TGTGCCAGTAGTATTTTTGTGAACCAGCCCCAGCATTTT. This codes for CASSIFVNQPQHF.

J is TRBJ1-1 and V is TRBV6-5, with D possibly being TRBD1 (5 bases). Germline V lookup: CDR1 MNHEY, CDR2 SVGAGI. Between the trimmed V and J ends, which lost 2 bases and 2 bases, there was a span of 9 bases. The CDR3 sequence is 14 residues long. CDR3 in amino acids: CASSYNRKNTEAFF. DNA for the CDR3: TGTGCCAGCAGTTACAACAGGAAAAACACTGAAGCTTTCTTT.

This clonotype was seen at least ten times. The V call is TRBV14, the J call TRBJ1-5, with a possible D match to TRBD1 (5 bases). Germline V gene sequence: CDR1 SGHDN, CDR2 FVKESK. Trimming took 3 bases from V and 6 from J, leaving 33 bases between them. The CDR3 loop spans 21 amino acids. CDR3 residues: CASSQAQANRDHRRKSQPQHF. The CDR3 nucleotides read TGTGCCAGCAGCCAGGCGCAAGCAAACCGGGACCATAGAAGAAAAAGTCAGCCCCAGCATTTT.

The chain combines TRBV6-5 with TRBJ1-1, with 7 bases aligning to TRBD1. The germline CDR1 and CDR2 sequences are MNHEY and SVGAGI. There are 16 residues in the CDR3. Trimming took 0 bases from V and 5 from J; bases not matched to a gene: 9. In DNA form, the CDR3 reads TGTGCCAGCAGTTACTCGGTTTCTCGCAGGGGGACTGAAGCTTTCTTT. It yields the protein CASSYSVSRRGTEAFF.

This clonotype was seen a few times. This CDR3 reads CASSETGQYQPQHF. In DNA form, the CDR3 reads TGTGCCAGCAGTGAAACTGGGCAGTATCAGCCCCAGCATTTT. The chain employs TRBV2 and TRBJ1-5; the D is unclear. Germline CDR1 and CDR2: SNHLY and FYNNEI. The CDR3 sequence is 14 residues long. V was pared by 2 bases and J by 5 bases, with 10 bases between.

The sample holds a few counts of this clonotype. The rearrangement links TRBV3-1 to TRBJ2-5; 7 bases agree with TRBD1. CDR3 length: 16 amino acids. From germline, CDR1 is LGHDT and CDR2 YNNKEL (reference sequence). V dropped 0 bases and J dropped 9; count of bases not matched to a gene: 13. The CDR3 nucleotides read TGTGCCAGCAGCCAAGACCTATCCGAGACAGGGTCGTCCCAGTACTTC. Its protein product is CASSQDLSETGSSQYF.

The sample holds many counts of this clonotype. V gene TRBV7-9 combines with J gene TRBJ1-5; the D gene is possibly TRBD1 (6 bases). This CDR3 comprises 15 residues. In germline, CDR1 is SEHNR, CDR2 FQNEAQ (reference sequence). The V end lost 5 bases, the J end lost 4 bases, and 15 bases lay between the germline ends. The CDR3 sequence: CASSLIGGSNQPQHF. The CDR3 nucleotides are TGTGCCAGCAGCCTTATAGGGGGATCGAATCAGCCCCAGCATTTT.

This clonotype was found a few times. The chain combines TRBV5-4 with TRBJ2-7; 13 bases map to TRBD2. The trim removed 3 bases at V and 4 bases at J, leaving 4 bases unmatched. The CDR3 runs 15 residues. Germline V gives CDR1 SGHNT, CDR2 YYREEE (reference sequence). The CDR3 loop reads CASSSGLAGEYEQYF. The CDR3 bases are TGTGCCAGCAGCTCCGGACTAGCGGGGGAGTACGAGCAGTACTTC.

This clonotype was seen many times. The CDR3 region is CSVVAADTYEQYF. CDR3 DNA: TGCAGCGTTGTAGCCGCGGATACCTACGAGCAGTACTTC. The V gene is TRBV29-1, the J gene TRBJ2-7; D gene ambiguous. The V end lost 4 bases, the J end lost 2 bases, and 12 bases lay between the germline ends. The CDR3 spans 13 residues. CDR1 is SQVTM and CDR2 is ANQGSEA in the germline V gene.

This clonotype was detected many times. The rearrangement joins TRBV18 to TRBJ2-5, with TRBD2 as a possible D gene (5 bases). Germline V CDR1 and CDR2: KGHSH, LQKENI. The germline V and J ends were trimmed by 2 bases and 5 bases, with 9 bases remaining between them. CDR3 size: 13 residues. CDR3 in amino acids: CASSPTREETQYF. CDR3 DNA: TGTGCCAGCTCACCAACAAGGGAGGAGACCCAGTACTTC. Filled out from reference TRBV18 and TRBJ2-5, the complete variable domain reads NAGVMQNPRHLVRRRGQEARLRCSPMKGHSHVYWYRQLPEEGLKFMVYLQKENIIDESGMPKERFSAEFPKEGPSILRIQQVVRGDSAAYFCASSPTREETQYFGPGTRLLVL.

This clonotype has a count of ten or more. This chain joins TRBV20-1 and TRBJ2-3; a possible D gene is TRBD2 (6 bases). Looked up from germline, CDR1 is DFQATT and CDR2 is SNEGSKA (reference sequence). CDR3 length: 17 amino acids. Trimming shortened V by 3 bases and J by 3 bases, and 22 bases separated the two germline ends. CDR3 DNA: TGCAGTGCTAGTCCTGGAGGGTTGCGCGGTGTTACAGATACGCAGTATTTT. It is translated as CSASPGGLRGVTDTQYF.

The V and J genes are TRBV5-1 and TRBJ1-1; 11 bases are a match to TRBD1. V shed 3 bases, J shed 1 base, and the junction held 5 bases outside the gene matches. This CDR3 has 16 amino acids. The V gene's germline CDR1 is SGHRS and CDR2 YFSETQ. The CDR3 coding sequence is TGCGCCAGCAGCTCAGGGACAGGGGGACGGAACACTGAAGCTTTCTTT. It codes for CASSSGTGGRNTEAFF.

The chain is built from TRBV29-1 and TRBJ1-2, with 7 bases matching TRBD1. The CDR3 is 15 amino acids. V trimming: 2 bases; J trimming: 6 bases; junction bases outside the gene matches: 12. Looked up from germline, CDR1 is SQVTM and CDR2 is ANQGSEA. The CDR3 bases are TGCAGCGTTGAACCCCGGGTGACAGGGAACGATGGCTACACCTTC. This sequence encodes CSVEPRVTGNDGYTF. Full variable domain (outside the CDR3, taken from reference TRBV29-1 and TRBJ1-2): SAVISQKPSRDICQRGTSLTIQCQVDSQVTMMFWYRQQPGQSLTLIATANQGSEATYESGFVIDKFPISRPNLTFSTLTVSNMSPEDSSIYLCSVEPRVTGNDGYTFGSGTRLTVV.

This clonotype was seen more than once but under ten times. The J gene is TRBJ1-5, the V gene TRBV12-3 or TRBV12-4, with unresolved D. Trimming left V 6 bases short and J 3 bases short, with 6 bases between. The CDR3 consists of 12 residues. The CDR3 DNA sequence: TGTGCCAGCAGCCTGAACAATCAGCCCCAGCATTTT. Encoded protein: CASSLNNQPQHF.

The chain employs TRBV12-3 or TRBV12-4 and TRBJ1-1; D is ambiguous. Trimming took off 3 bases at V and 0 bases at J, with 5 bases between the two ends. The CDR3 consists of 13 residues. CDR3 DNA sequence: TGTGCCAGCAGTTTTCCTTTGAACACTGAAGCTTTCTTT. Translating gives CASSFPLNTEAFF.

This clonotype occurred many times. V usage is TRBV7-6 and J usage is TRBJ2-3, with no clear D. CDR3 size: 13 residues. With 2 bases removed from V and 3 bases from J, the gap between germline ends came to 6 bases. Germline lookup yields CDR1 SGHVS and CDR2 FNYEAQ. CDR3 DNA sequence: TGTGCCAGCAGCTTATACAGTACAGATACGCAGTATTTT. Its translation is CASSLYSTDTQYF.

About this clonotype: A single base separates this from a much larger clone, so it may be a read error. The chain employs TRBV3-1 and TRBJ2-7, with 9 bases fitting TRBD2. CDR1 LGHDT and CDR2 YNNKEL come from the germline V gene (reference sequence). The CDR3 covers 16 residues. V trimming: 0 bases; J trimming: 5 bases; junction bases outside the gene matches: 8. The CDR3 sequence: CASSQDKTSGSDEQYF. The CDR3 DNA sequence: TGTGCCAGCAGCCAAGATAAAACTAGCGGGTCCGACGAGCAGTACTTC.

V and J are TRBV20-1 and TRBJ2-5, with D tentatively TRBD2 (5 bases). The length of the CDR3 is 13 residues. The V gene's germline CDR1 is DFQATT and CDR2 SNEGSKA (reference sequence). V was shortened by 2 bases and J by 4 bases, with 11 bases between the two germline ends. The CDR3 loop reads CSARLEGVETQYF. Written as DNA, the CDR3 is TGCAGTGCTAGACTAGAGGGTGTAGAGACCCAGTACTTC.

This clonotype has at least ten counts. The chain is built from TRBV11-2 and TRBJ2-5; D unresolved. This CDR3 spans 11 amino acids. Per the germline V gene, CDR1 is SGHAT and CDR2 is FQNNGV. V was clipped by 2 bases and J by 5 bases, with 3 bases between them. DNA for the CDR3: TGTGCCAGCAGCTTAACTGAGACCCAGTACTTC. Protein: CASSLTETQYF.

This clonotype was counted ten times or more. V is TRBV29-1 and J is TRBJ2-1; 7 nucleotides agree with TRBD1. CDR3 length: 15 residues. The V segment lost 0 bases and the J segment 4 bases; nucleotides outside the gene matches: 6. Germline V gene lookup returns CDR1 SQVTM and CDR2 ANQGSEA. In DNA form, the CDR3 reads TGCAGCGTTGAAGAAGTGACAGGGCCGTACAATGAGCAGTTCTTC. This gives the protein CSVEEVTGPYNEQFF.

The chain links TRBV5-1 to TRBJ2-1; D remains unclear. Trimming took 0 bases from V and 9 from J, leaving 13 bases between them. In germline, CDR1 is SGHRS, CDR2 YFSETQ. The CDR3 sequence is 14 residues long. The CDR3 region is CASSLEQSLGEQFF. The CDR3, as DNA: TGCGCCAGCAGCTTGGAACAGTCGCTGGGTGAGCAGTTCTTC.

The rearrangement joins TRBV6-1 to TRBJ2-7; D is perhaps TRBD1 (5 bases). Trimming removed 4 bases from V and 5 bases from J, with 9 bases in between. Looked up from germline, CDR1 is MNHNS and CDR2 is SASEGT. The CDR3 extends over 12 amino acids. The CDR3: CASSVSRDEQYF. CDR3 sequence (DNA): TGTGCCAGCAGTGTTTCCAGGGACGAGCAGTACTTC.

This clonotype turned up a few times. The chain is built from TRBV7-9 and TRBJ1-3; tentative D call: TRBD1 (6 bases). V was cut by 5 bases and J by 2 bases, with 16 bases left in between. Germline V lookup: CDR1 SEHNR, CDR2 FQNEAQ (reference sequence). CDR3 length equals 16 residues. CDR3 bases: TGTGCCAGCAGCCTGAGCCGGGGGGGGCCTGGAAACACCATATATTTT. Protein product: CASSLSRGGPGNTIYF.